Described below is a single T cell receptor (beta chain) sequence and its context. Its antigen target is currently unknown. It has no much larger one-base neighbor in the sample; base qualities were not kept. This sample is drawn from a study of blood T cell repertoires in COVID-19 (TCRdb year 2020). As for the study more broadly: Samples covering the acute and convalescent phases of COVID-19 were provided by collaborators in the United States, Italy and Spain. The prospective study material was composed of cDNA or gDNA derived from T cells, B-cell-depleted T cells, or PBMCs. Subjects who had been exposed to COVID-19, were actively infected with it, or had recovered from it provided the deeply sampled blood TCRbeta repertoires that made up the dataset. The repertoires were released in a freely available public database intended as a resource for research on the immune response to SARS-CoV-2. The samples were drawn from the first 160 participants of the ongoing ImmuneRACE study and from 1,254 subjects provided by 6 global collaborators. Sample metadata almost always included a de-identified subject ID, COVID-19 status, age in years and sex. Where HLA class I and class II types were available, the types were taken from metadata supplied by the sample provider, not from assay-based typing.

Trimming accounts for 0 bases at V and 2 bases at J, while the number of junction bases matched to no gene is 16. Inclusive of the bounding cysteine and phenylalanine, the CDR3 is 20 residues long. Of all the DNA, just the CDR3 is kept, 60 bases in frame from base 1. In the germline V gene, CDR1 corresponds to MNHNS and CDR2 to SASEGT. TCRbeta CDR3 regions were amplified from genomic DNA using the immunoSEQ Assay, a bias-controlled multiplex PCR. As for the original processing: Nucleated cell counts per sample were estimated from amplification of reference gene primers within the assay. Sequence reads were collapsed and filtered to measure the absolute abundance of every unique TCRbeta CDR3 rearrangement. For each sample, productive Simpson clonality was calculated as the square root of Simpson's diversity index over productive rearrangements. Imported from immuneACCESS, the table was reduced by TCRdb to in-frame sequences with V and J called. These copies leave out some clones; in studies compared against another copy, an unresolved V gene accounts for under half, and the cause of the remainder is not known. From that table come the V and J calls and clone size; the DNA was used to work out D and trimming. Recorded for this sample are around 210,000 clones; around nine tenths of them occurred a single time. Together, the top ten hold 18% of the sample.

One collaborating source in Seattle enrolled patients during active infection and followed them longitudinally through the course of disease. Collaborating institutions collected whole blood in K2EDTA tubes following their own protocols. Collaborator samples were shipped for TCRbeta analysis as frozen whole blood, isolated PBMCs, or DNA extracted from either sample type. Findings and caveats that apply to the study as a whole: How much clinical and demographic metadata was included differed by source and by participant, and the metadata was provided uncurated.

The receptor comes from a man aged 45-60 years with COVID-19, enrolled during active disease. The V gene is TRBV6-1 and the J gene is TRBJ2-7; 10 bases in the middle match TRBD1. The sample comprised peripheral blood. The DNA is TGTGCCAGCAGTGAAGCATGGGGACAGGGGTTTACGGACGGGGCCTACGAGCAGTACTTC. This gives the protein CASSEAWGQGFTDGAYEQYF.